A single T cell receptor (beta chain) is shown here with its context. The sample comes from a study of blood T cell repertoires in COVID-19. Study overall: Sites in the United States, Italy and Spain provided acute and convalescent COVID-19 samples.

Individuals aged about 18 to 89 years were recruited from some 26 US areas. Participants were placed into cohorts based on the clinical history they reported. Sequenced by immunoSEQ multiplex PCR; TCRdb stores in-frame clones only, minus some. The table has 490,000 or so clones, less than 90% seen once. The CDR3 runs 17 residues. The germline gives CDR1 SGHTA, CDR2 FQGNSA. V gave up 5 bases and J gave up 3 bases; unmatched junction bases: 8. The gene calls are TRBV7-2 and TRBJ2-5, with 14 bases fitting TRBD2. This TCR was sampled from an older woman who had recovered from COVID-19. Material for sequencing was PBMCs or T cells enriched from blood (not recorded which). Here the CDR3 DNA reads TGTGCCAGCAGCCCCCGGACTAGCGGGGGGCCGGAAGAGACCCAGTACTTC. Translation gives CASSPRTSGGPEETQYF. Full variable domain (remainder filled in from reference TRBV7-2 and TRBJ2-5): GAGVSQSPSNKVTEKGKDVELRCDPISGHTALYWYRQSLGQGLEFLIYFQGNSAPDKSGLPSDRFSAERTGGSVSTLTIQRTQQEDSAVYLCASSPRTSGGPEETQYFGPGTRLLVL.